Following are 7 T cell receptor beta chains from one sample sequenced in a study of blood T cells in healthy people across ages. Through a sample-barcoded 5' primer and a J-beta primer mix, a second PCR was run for roughly 6 to 11 cycles. Each CDR3 protein gets one entry after TCRdb re-called the 5' RACE reads with MiXCR. The sample lists about 1,600,000 distinct CDR3 sequences; approximately 42% were seen once. The sequencing sample was made of blood. All receptors come from a woman aged 18-35 years in good health.

This clonotype was counted only a few times. This sequence joins TRBV12-3 or TRBV12-4 and TRBJ2-5; no clear D. The CDR3 extends over 13 amino acids. Trimming removed 6 bases from V and 0 bases from J, with 8 bases in between. The CDR3 nucleotides read TGTGCCAGCAGGTCGACATACCAAGAGACCCAGTACTTC. It is translated as CASRSTYQETQYF.

This chain connects TRBV2 to TRBJ1-2, with 10 bases aligning to TRBD1. V was clipped by 6 bases and J by 6 bases; unmatched bases: 13. The CDR3 extends over 16 amino acids. Germline V gene lookup returns CDR1 SNHLY and CDR2 FYNNEI. The CDR3, as DNA: TGTGCCAGCAGGGGGGGACCGGGACAGGGGCAAGATGGCTACACCTTC. It translates to CASRGGPGQGQDGYTF. The variable domain in full, with the rest retrieved from reference TRBV2 and TRBJ1-2, is EPEVTQTPSHQVTQMGQEVILRCVPISNHLYFYWYRQILGQKVEFLVSFYNNEISEKSEIFDDQFSVERPDGSNFTLKIRSTKLEDSAMYFCASRGGPGQGQDGYTFGSGTRLTVV.

The gene calls are TRBV7-9 and TRBJ1-3, with D tentatively TRBD1 (5 bases). The CDR3 runs to 16 residues. With 4 bases removed from V and 3 bases from J, the gap between germline ends came to 16 bases. Germline V gives CDR1 SEHNR, CDR2 FQNEAQ (reference sequence). The CDR3 protein is CASSYSPGSSGNTIYF. The CDR3 DNA reads TGTGCCAGCAGCTATTCCCCAGGGTCGAGTGGAAACACCATATATTTT.

The chain combines TRBV27 with TRBJ1-2; 9 positions match TRBD1. Per germline, CDR1 MNHEY and CDR2 SMNVEV (reference sequence). After removal of 5 bases from V and 2 bases from J, the junction contained 12 bases not matched to a gene. This CDR3 region has 17 residues. The DNA for the CDR3 is TGTGCCAGCAGTACCTTCCCTTCGGGACAGGGAAACTATGGCTACACCTTC. Amino acid sequence: CASSTFPSGQGNYGYTF.

In its sample, this clonotype was seen a few times. The chain joins TRBV2 to TRBJ1-2, with D possibly matching TRBD1 (5 bases). This CDR3 has 15 residues. The ends were cut back, 4 bases at V and 3 bases at J, with 15 bases in the middle. Germline lookup yields CDR1 SNHLY and CDR2 FYNNEI. The CDR3 region has the DNA TGTGCCAGCAGTGGGGTAGGAGGGACGGACTATGGCTACACCTTC. Protein: CASSGVGGTDYGYTF.

This clonotype was seen a single time. The chain is built from TRBV27 and TRBJ2-7; no clear D. CDR1 and CDR2 (germline): MNHEY, SMNVEV (reference sequence). The V gene lost 11 bases and the J gene lost 3 bases, with 5 bases spanning the gap. There are 9 residues in the CDR3. CDR3 sequence: CAGDYEQYF. CDR3 sequence (DNA): TGTGCCGGTGACTACGAGCAGTACTTC.

This clonotype appeared a few times. V gene TRBV7-2 combines with J gene TRBJ2-5; D gene uncertain. The CDR3 has 14 amino acids. Per germline, CDR1 SGHTA and CDR2 FQGNSA. Deletions cut 1 base from V and 1 base from J, with 7 bases between. The CDR3: CASSLDGSQETQYF. The CDR3 DNA reads TGTGCCAGCAGCTTAGATGGTAGCCAAGAGACCCAGTACTTC.